Below are 14 T cell receptor beta chains sequenced from a single sample in a study of control samples from healthy donors and cancer patients. Assay used: immunoSEQ multiplex PCR; TCRdb lists only in-frame clones, some missing. Of around 140,000 clones listed, approximately 94% are singletons. Sequenced: blood. The receptors originated from a man aged 40-55 years in good health.

The chain employs TRBV6-2 or TRBV6-3 and TRBJ2-7; D not resolved. The V gene's germline CDR1 is MNHEY and CDR2 SVGEGT. With 2 bases removed from V and 0 bases from J, the gap between germline ends came to 17 bases. The CDR3 spans 17 residues. CDR3 residues: CASSYDRATELSYEQYF. The CDR3 DNA reads TGTGCCAGCAGTTACGATCGGGCAACAGAACTCTCCTACGAGCAGTACTTC.

The count of this clone is one. The genes are TRBV4-1 and TRBJ2-2; 7 nucleotides align to TRBD2. The CDR3 is made up of 14 amino acids. The germline gives CDR1 MGHRA, CDR2 YSYEKL. The trim removed 10 bases at V and 3 bases at J, leaving 8 bases unmatched. This CDR3 reads CATRGREYTGELFF. CDR3 DNA: TGCGCCACCCGAGGGCGGGAGTACACCGGGGAGCTGTTTTTT.

J is TRBJ2-7 and V is TRBV2; TRBD1 might be the D (5 bases). CDR3 length: 15 residues. CDR1 and CDR2 (germline): SNHLY, FYNNEI. Trimming shortened V by 6 bases and J by 3 bases, and 18 bases separated the two germline ends. CDR3 sequence reads: CASRATGNRGYEQYF. The CDR3 coding sequence is TGTGCCAGCAGAGCAACAGGCAACCGCGGCTACGAGCAGTACTTC.

This chain joins TRBV4-3 and TRBJ2-1, with 10 bases that match TRBD2. The germline gives CDR1 LGHNA, CDR2 YSLEER. The CDR3 extends over 17 amino acids. V shed 0 bases, J shed 9 bases, and the junction held 11 bases outside the gene matches. The CDR3 loop reads CASSQDPSGGLGSEQFF. The CDR3 bases are TGCGCCAGCAGCCAAGACCCTAGCGGGGGCTTGGGGTCTGAGCAGTTCTTC.

The chain combines TRBV28 with TRBJ1-3, with a tentative D call TRBD1 (6 bases). The CDR3 is 15 residues long. Germline CDR1 MDHEN, CDR2 SYDVKM. Trimming shortened V by 0 bases and J by 3 bases, and 9 bases separated the two germline ends. The CDR3 region is CASSLWRTDGNTIYF. The CDR3 nucleotides read TGTGCCAGCAGTTTATGGCGGACAGATGGAAACACCATATATTTT.

V usage is TRBV24-1 and J usage is TRBJ2-1; 13 nucleotides match TRBD2. Per the germline V gene, CDR1 is KGHDR and CDR2 is SFDVKD. The CDR3 covers 13 residues. J gave up 8 bases and V 9 bases, and 3 bases lay outside the gene matches. The CDR3 sequence: CATRTSGGHEQFF. The CDR3, as DNA: TGTGCCACCCGGACTAGCGGGGGACATGAGCAGTTCTTC.

The chain uses TRBV6-6 and TRBJ2-2; no definite D call. CDR1 and CDR2 (germline): MNHNY, SVGAGI (reference sequence). This CDR3 is built from 13 residues. V lost 6 bases to trimming and J lost 2 bases, with 7 bases between them. CDR3 residues: CASSLLNTGELFF. CDR3 DNA: TGTGCCAGCAGCTTACTTAACACCGGGGAGCTGTTTTTT.

The chain carries TRBV5-1 and TRBJ1-1; D unresolved. The germline gives CDR1 SGHRS, CDR2 YFSETQ. The CDR3 runs to 12 residues. Trimming took off 4 bases at V and 1 base at J, with 5 bases between the two ends. CDR3 coding DNA: TGCGCCAGCAGCGTCCGGAACACTGAAGCTTTCTTT. It encodes CASSVRNTEAFF.

This chain links TRBV10-3 with TRBJ2-5; unclear D gene. This CDR3 is built from 12 residues. The germline V and J ends were trimmed by 7 bases and 2 bases, with 8 bases remaining between them. Germline loops: CDR1 ENHRY, CDR2 SYGVKD. CDR3 sequence reads: CAITPDQETQYF. The CDR3 region has the DNA TGTGCCATCACCCCAGATCAAGAGACCCAGTACTTC.

The J gene is TRBJ2-1, the V gene TRBV28; 7 bases line up with TRBD2. Unmatched junction bases numbered 15, after V lost 5 bases and J lost 8 bases. The CDR3 length is 16 residues. The V gene's germline CDR1 is MDHEN and CDR2 SYDVKM. The CDR3 is CASSPVGTMLTYEQFF. Written as DNA, the CDR3 is TGTGCCAGCAGTCCCGTTGGGACTATGCTTACATATGAGCAGTTCTTC. The full variable domain, rest sourced from reference TRBV28 and TRBJ2-1, is DVKVTQSSRYLVKRTGEKVFLECVQDMDHENMFWYRQDPGLGLRLIYFSYDVKMKEKGDIPEGYSVSREKKERFSLILESASTNQTSMYLCASSPVGTMLTYEQFFGPGTRLTVL.

The rearrangement links TRBV7-3 to TRBJ1-2, with 7 bases fitting TRBD1. The CDR3 contains 14 residues. Germline assignment: CDR1 SGHTA and CDR2 FQGTGA. V lost 5 bases, J lost 2 bases, and 5 bases stayed unmatched. CDR3: CASSPGTDNYGYTF. The CDR3 bases are TGTGCCAGCAGCCCCGGGACAGACAACTATGGCTACACCTTC.

The rearrangement joins TRBV29-1 to TRBJ1-1; no definite D call. The CDR3 extends over 11 amino acids. V was cut by 2 bases and J by 12 bases, with 13 bases left in between. The germline V gene encodes CDR1 SQVTM and CDR2 ANQGSEA. The DNA for the CDR3 is TGCAGCGTTGAACAGCGGAGGGCGACTTTCTTT. Residues: CSVEQRRATFF.

The rearrangement uses TRBV25-1 and TRBJ2-7; TRBD1 matches at 7 bases. The CDR3 loop spans 15 amino acids. The V segment lost 2 bases and the J segment 1 base; nucleotides outside the gene matches: 5. CDR1 is MGHDK and CDR2 is SYGVNS in the germline V gene. CDR3 in DNA: TGTGCCAGCAGTGAAGAGGGGGCTTCTTCCTACGAGCAGTACTTC. As protein: CASSEEGASSYEQYF.

The chain is built from TRBV2 and TRBJ2-5, with D perhaps matching TRBD1 or TRBD2 (6 bases each). The germline V gene encodes CDR1 SNHLY and CDR2 FYNNEI. CDR3 length: 14 residues. V lost 4 bases and J 1 base, leaving 10 bases between the germline ends. This CDR3 reads CASSGEGGQETQYF. CDR3 nucleotides: TGTGCCAGCAGTGGAGAGGGGGGCCAAGAGACCCAGTACTTC.